The rows below give T cell receptor beta chains drawn from one sample of a study of blood T cell repertoires in COVID-19. Assay used: immunoSEQ multiplex PCR; TCRdb lists only in-frame clones, some missing. The top ten hold roughly 7% of the sample, which has approximately 160,000 clones, about 86% seen once. The sequencing input was peripheral blood. These receptors were obtained from a man in his fifties with active or convalescent COVID-19. The CDR3 runs from the conserved cysteine through the conserved F or W. The order of the fields is CDR3 protein, CDR3 DNA, D gene, clone size, J gene, V gene. A D gene is named only where the DNA matches it firmly. The size entry is marked missing in some rows and otherwise reads once, few, many or a size class.

CASSQGGGVYEQYF	TGTGCCAGCAGCCAAGGAGGGGGGGTCTACGAGCAGTACTTC	-	-	TRBJ2-7	TRBV3-1/TRBV3-2
CASTPSGGDYNEQFF	TGTGCCAGCACCCCTAGCGGGGGCGACTACAATGAGCAGTTCTTC	TRBD2	-	TRBJ2-1	TRBV5-4
CASSLGWEAGYNSPLHF	TGTGCCAGCAGCTTAGGGTGGGAAGCGGGGTATAATTCACCCCTCCACTTT	-	-	TRBJ1-6	TRBV7-2
CASSEIAGVSRSEQFF	TGTGCCAGCAGCGAAATAGCGGGAGTATCTCGTAGTGAGCAGTTCTTC	TRBD2	-	TRBJ2-1	TRBV7-2
CASSYGYGQGDGYTF	TGTGCCAGCAGTTACGGGTACGGACAGGGGGATGGCTACACCTTC	TRBD1	-	TRBJ1-2	TRBV6-2/TRBV6-3
CASSPDRLSYNEQFF	TGTGCCAGCAGCCCGGACAGGCTCTCCTACAATGAGCAGTTCTTC	TRBD1	once	TRBJ2-1	TRBV3-1/TRBV3-2
CASSATGSYTEAFF	TGTGCCAGCAGTGCTACAGGGTCGTACACTGAAGCTTTCTTT	-	-	TRBJ1-1	TRBV9
CASSVQQGVGYGYTF	TGTGCCAGCAGTGTCCAACAGGGGGTTGGATATGGCTACACCTTC	TRBD1	once	TRBJ1-2	TRBV2
CASSWDRIGLSEAFF	TGTGCCAGCAGCTGGGACAGGATTGGACTTTCTGAAGCTTTCTTT	TRBD1	-	TRBJ1-1	TRBV13
CASSQGALSSYEQYF	TGTGCCAGCAGCCAAGGAGCTCTTTCCTCCTACGAGCAGTACTTC	-	-	TRBJ2-7	TRBV3-1/TRBV3-2
CASRTGTGNYGYTF	TGTGCCAGCAGAACCGGGACAGGGAACTATGGCTACACCTTC	TRBD1	once	TRBJ1-2	TRBV2
CASSPPAGRGTEAFF	TGTGCCAGCTCACCACCGGCAGGGAGGGGGACTGAAGCTTTCTTT	-	-	TRBJ1-1	TRBV18
CASGPTGGNSPLHF	TGTGCCAGTGGCCCGACAGGGGGTAATTCACCCCTCCACTTT	TRBD1	-	TRBJ1-6	TRBV19
CASSEYSAGIVEEQYF	TGTGCCAGCAGTGAATATTCGGCAGGGATAGTCGAAGAGCAGTACTTC	-	-	TRBJ2-7	TRBV6-1
CASSRGDRGTREQYF	TGTGCCAGCAGCCGTGGGGACAGGGGGACGAGGGAGCAGTACTTC	TRBD1	-	TRBJ2-7	TRBV3-1/TRBV3-2
CASSAENGGPQHF	TGTGCCAGCAGCGCTGAAAACGGGGGGCCCCAGCATTTT	-	-	TRBJ1-5	TRBV13
CATSGTGLSGNTIYF	TGTGCCACCTCCGGGACAGGGCTTTCTGGAAACACCATATATTTT	TRBD1	-	TRBJ1-3	TRBV10-3
CASSPIPLAGNTDTQYF	TGTGCTAGCAGCCCAATCCCACTAGCGGGGAACACAGATACGCAGTATTTT	TRBD2	-	TRBJ2-3	TRBV7-7
CASSQVTGGVRTDTQYF	TGTGCCAGCAGCCAAGTCACAGGGGGCGTGAGGACAGATACGCAGTATTTT	TRBD1	-	TRBJ2-3	TRBV3-1/TRBV3-2
CASSFRDRGGEQFF	TGTGCCAGCAGTTTCCGGGACAGGGGTGGTGAGCAGTTCTTC	TRBD1	once	TRBJ2-1	TRBV27
CATSRPSGDTYEQYF	TGTGCCACCAGCAGACCTAGCGGGGATACCTACGAGCAGTACTTC	TRBD2	-	TRBJ2-7	TRBV15
CATSRDPQIRQGAKYEQYF	TGTGCCACCAGCAGAGATCCCCAAATAAGACAGGGGGCTAAATACGAGCAGTACTTC	TRBD1	-	TRBJ2-7	TRBV15
CAIQGAGDTEAFF	TGTGCCATCCAGGGGGCGGGGGACACTGAAGCTTTCTTT	TRBD1	few	TRBJ1-1	TRBV6-5
CATAKGRGDTQYF	TGTGCCACCGCAAAAGGCCGAGGAGATACGCAGTATTTT	-	-	TRBJ2-3	TRBV10-3
CASSQGGQGGSEAFF	TGCGCCAGCAGCCAAGGAGGACAGGGCGGGAGTGAAGCTTTCTTT	TRBD1	-	TRBJ1-1	TRBV4-3
CASSSAPRGTGTNEKLFF	TGTGCCAGCAGCTCCGCCCCGCGAGGGACAGGAACTAATGAAAAACTGTTTTTT	TRBD1	-	TRBJ1-4	TRBV5-6
CASRGQSYNSPLHF	TGTGCCAGCAGAGGACAGAGCTATAATTCACCCCTCCACTTT	-	-	TRBJ1-6	TRBV6-5
CASSISVGRFGTEAFF	TGTGCCAGTAGTATCAGTGTGGGCAGGTTCGGCACTGAAGCTTTCTTT	-	-	TRBJ1-1	TRBV19
CASSLGVTSGTRTDTQYF	TGTGCCAGCAGCTTGGGTGTCACTAGCGGCACCAGAACAGATACGCAGTATTTT	TRBD2	-	TRBJ2-3	TRBV7-6
CASSSSGYSGNTIYF	TGTGCCAGCAGCTCTTCAGGGTACTCTGGAAACACCATATATTTT	-	-	TRBJ1-3	TRBV7-6
CASSPPARGVEQFF	TGTGCCAGCAGCCCCCCCGCCCGGGGGGTTGAGCAGTTCTTC	TRBD2	-	TRBJ2-1	TRBV9
CATSDFSRTSTDTQYF	TGTGCCACCAGTGATTTCTCTAGGACAAGCACAGATACGCAGTATTTT	-	-	TRBJ2-3	TRBV24-1